The 28 T cell receptor beta chains below all came from one sample that was sequenced in a study of blood T cell repertoires in COVID-19. Profiled with immunoSEQ multiplex PCR; TCRdb holds only in-frame clones, not every one. The table lists about 210,000 clones, about 85% of them singletons, with 1.5% to 2% in the top ten. Sequencing was carried out using peripheral blood. These receptor sequences come from a man in his 70s with acute or convalescent COVID-19.

The rearrangement links TRBV19 to TRBJ1-1; D not certain. Germline CDR1 LNHDA, CDR2 SQIVND (reference sequence). CDR3 size: 14 residues. V was shortened by 7 bases and J by 8 bases, with 20 bases between the two germline ends. The CDR3 protein is CASTRSAETPEAFF. The CDR3 coding sequence is TGTGCCAGTACTAGGTCGGCTGAGACTCCGGAAGCTTTCTTT.

The CDR3 region is CASSPTAGTGFGDEQFF. The CDR3 DNA follows: TGCGCCAGCAGCCCGACCGCCGGGACAGGTTTTGGGGATGAGCAGTTCTTC. The chain is built from TRBV5-1 and TRBJ2-1; 8 bases are a match to TRBD1. Unmatched junction bases numbered 17, after V lost 4 bases and J lost 8 bases. The CDR3 sequence is 17 residues long. The germline V gene encodes CDR1 SGHRS and CDR2 YFSETQ.

The rearrangement links TRBV7-8 to TRBJ1-4; D not resolved. CDR3 length: 15 residues. V was cut by 5 bases and J by 3 bases, with 13 bases left in between. Germline values: CDR1 SGHVS, CDR2 FQNEAQ. The CDR3 bases are TGTGCCAGCAGCCCTGGAGCGGGTTCTAATGAAAAACTGTTTTTT. Translated, it gives CASSPGAGSNEKLFF. Combining the CDR3 with reference TRBV7-8 and TRBJ1-4 gives the whole variable domain GAGVSQSPRYKVAKRGQDVALRCDPISGHVSLFWYQQALGQGPEFLTYFQNEAQLDKSGLPSDRFFAERPEGSVSTLKIQRTQQEDSAVYLCASSPGAGSNEKLFFGSGTQLSVL.

The gene calls are TRBV16 and TRBJ1-5; 9 bases align to TRBD1. There are 14 residues in the CDR3. Per germline, CDR1 KGHSY and CDR2 FQNENV. The trim removed 7 bases at V and 4 bases at J, leaving 5 bases unmatched. The CDR3 coding sequence is TGTGCCAGCACCGCGGACAGGGGAAATCAGCCCCAGCATTTT. Residues: CASTADRGNQPQHF.

The chain combines TRBV3-1 (or the pseudogene TRBV3-2) with TRBJ2-7, with 8 positions matching TRBD1. Germline lookup yields CDR1 LGHDT and CDR2 YNNKEL (reference sequence). The V and J ends lost 6 bases and 4 bases, in that order; junction bases with no gene match: 8. The CDR3 extends over 14 amino acids. As DNA, the CDR3 is TGTGCCAGCAGTGTAGCTCAGGGGGCGTACGAGCAGTACTTC. It translates to CASSVAQGAYEQYF.

The chain couples TRBV21-1 to TRBJ2-7; the D call in the table, TRBD2, was not verified against the DNA. TRBV21-1 has pseudogene status. The CDR3 has 14 residues. CDR3 amino acids: CAINLERGTYEQYF. The CDR3 DNA reads as TGTGCCATCAATCTTGAGCGGGGTACCTACGAGCAGTACTTC.

V and J are TRBV7-3 and TRBJ2-3; D perhaps matches TRBD1 (6 bases). This CDR3 contains 14 residues. Germline CDR1 and CDR2: SGHTA and FQGTGA. V gave up 5 bases and J gave up 8 bases, with 17 bases separating them. The CDR3 region has the DNA TGTGCCAGCAGCCCAAATACAGGGTCGGGTACGCAGTATTTT. It encodes CASSPNTGSGTQYF.

This chain connects TRBV3-1 (or the pseudogene TRBV3-2) to TRBJ1-5; 7 positions match TRBD1. The CDR3 is 14 amino acids. V was pared by 2 bases and J by 5 bases, with 3 bases of the junction left unmatched. Germline V gene data show CDR1 as LGHDT and CDR2 as YNNKEL (reference sequence). The CDR3 region is CASSQYRGYQPQHF. CDR3 nucleotides: TGTGCCAGCAGCCAATACAGGGGCTATCAGCCCCAGCATTTT.

The chain carries TRBV23-1 and TRBJ1-1; unclear D gene. TRBV23-1 falls under the ORF class, with uncertain function. The length of the CDR3 is 15 residues. Trimming removed 0 bases at V and 5 bases at J, with 13 bases between. CDR3 sequence: CASSQSSRSRTEAFF. CDR3 coding DNA: TGCGCCAGCAGTCAATCGAGCAGGTCCAGGACTGAAGCTTTCTTT.

In DNA, the CDR3 is TGTGCCAGCAGTCGAAAACCAAGTGGGACAGGGGGCCGGGGCAATCAGCCCCAGCATTTT. Its protein product is CASSRKPSGTGGRGNQPQHF. This chain links TRBV27 with TRBJ1-5; 12 bases map to TRBD1. Germline values: CDR1 MNHEY, CDR2 SMNVEV (reference sequence). The CDR3 contains 20 residues. The trim removed 5 bases at V and 2 bases at J, leaving 16 bases unmatched.

This chain links TRBV6-5 with TRBJ2-7, with TRBD1 matching 7 bases. Germline assignment: CDR1 MNHEY and CDR2 SVGAGI. V was pared by 4 bases and J by 8 bases, with 11 bases of the junction left unmatched. The CDR3 spans 14 residues. CDR3 in amino acids: CASSSGRGTFKQYF. CDR3 nucleotides: TGTGCCAGCAGTTCAGGCAGGGGGACGTTCAAGCAGTACTTC.

The rearrangement joins TRBV14 to TRBJ1-6, with D hard to call. The CDR3 runs to 14 residues. V was trimmed by 0 bases and J by 9 bases, leaving 9 bases between them. CDR1 and CDR2 (germline): SGHDN, FVKESK. This chain's CDR3 is CASSQETSGSPLHF. CDR3 sequence (DNA): TGTGCCAGCAGCCAAGAGACTTCGGGTTCACCCCTCCACTTT.

This chain connects TRBV5-6 to TRBJ2-7, with D perhaps TRBD2 (6 bases). CDR1 is SGHDT and CDR2 is YYEEEE in the germline V gene. The V end lost 5 bases, the J end lost 2 bases, and 17 bases lay between the germline ends. The CDR3 has 15 residues. The DNA for the CDR3 is TGTGCCAGCAGTTACCGGCGGGAACTAGCCTACGAGCAGTACTTC. Encoded protein: CASSYRRELAYEQYF.

V and J are TRBV4-2 and TRBJ2-6, with D tentatively TRBD1 (5 bases). The CDR3 has 18 amino acids. Germline CDR1 and CDR2: LGHNA and YNFKEQ. V was pared by 0 bases and J by 1 base, with 13 bases between. The CDR3: CASSQDRASRSGANVLTF. The CDR3, as DNA: TGTGCCAGCAGCCAAGACAGGGCCTCGCGGTCTGGGGCCAACGTCCTGACTTTC.

The chain combines TRBV14 with TRBJ2-3, with 8 bases matching TRBD2. The CDR3 consists of 15 residues. Germline CDR1 is SGHDN and CDR2 is FVKESK. With 0 bases clipped from V and 8 bases from J, the junction kept 7 bases outside the gene matches. CDR3 DNA: TGTGCCAGCAGCCAAGATCTGAGCGGGAGCGGTACGCAGTATTTT. Its protein product is CASSQDLSGSGTQYF.

The rearrangement joins TRBV18 to TRBJ1-3; no clear D. V lost 2 bases, J lost 0 bases, and 23 bases lay in between. Germline V CDR1 and CDR2: KGHSH, LQKENI. The CDR3 has 20 residues. The CDR3 is CASSPIVGRLDGGSGNTIYF. The CDR3 DNA reads as TGTGCCAGCTCACCAATAGTGGGGAGACTGGACGGAGGCTCTGGAAACACCATATATTTT. Together with reference TRBV18 and TRBJ1-3, the CDR3 gives the full variable domain: NAGVMQNPRHLVRRRGQEARLRCSPMKGHSHVYWYRQLPEEGLKFMVYLQKENIIDESGMPKERFSAEFPKEGPSILRIQQVVRGDSAAYFCASSPIVGRLDGGSGNTIYFGEGSWLTVV.

This chain uses TRBV30 with TRBJ1-4, with 10 bases aligning to TRBD1. Per the germline V gene, CDR1 is GTSNPN and CDR2 is SVGIG (reference sequence). The junction had 6 bases not matched to a gene; V was cut back by 4 bases and J by 7 bases. This CDR3 spans 14 amino acids. CDR3 loop: CAWTQRDRGEKLFF. The CDR3 region has the DNA TGTGCCTGGACTCAGCGGGACAGGGGTGAAAAACTGTTTTTT.

J is TRBJ1-2 and V is TRBV11-3; D unclear. Germline V gene sequence: CDR1 SGHNT, CDR2 YENEEA. The CDR3 has 17 amino acids. Trimming removed 0 bases from V and 8 bases from J, with 22 bases in between. The CDR3 spells CASSLDPISVETCGYTF. CDR3 DNA sequence: TGTGCCAGCAGCTTAGATCCGATATCAGTGGAGACCTGCGGCTACACCTTC.

The chain links TRBV6-1 to TRBJ2-2; possible D gene TRBD1, 5 bases. The CDR3 has 17 residues. Deletions cut 1 base from V and 3 bases from J, with 15 bases between. Germline assignment: CDR1 MNHNS and CDR2 SASEGT. Here the CDR3 reads CASSEGQGWTYTGELFF. CDR3 DNA sequence: TGTGCCAGCAGTGAAGGGCAGGGTTGGACCTACACCGGGGAGCTGTTTTTT.

The gene calls are TRBV27 and TRBJ2-4; a possible D gene is TRBD2 (7 bases). The germline V gene has CDR1 MNHEY and CDR2 SMNVEV (reference sequence). CDR3 length equals 15 residues. V lost 7 bases to trimming and J lost 1 base, with 14 bases between them. CDR3: CASTGGGAAKNIQYF. The CDR3 DNA follows: TGTGCCAGCACTGGGGGGGGCGCGGCCAAAAACATTCAGTACTTC.

The chain combines TRBV19 with TRBJ1-5; the match to TRBD1 covers 7 bases. Losses at the gene ends were 10 bases for V and 1 base for J; bases not matched to a gene: 10. This CDR3 comprises 15 residues. Germline CDR1 LNHDA, CDR2 SQIVND (reference sequence). The CDR3 DNA reads TGTGCCACCTCATCGACAGGGCTCAGCAATCAGCCCCAGCATTTT. It specifies CATSSTGLSNQPQHF.

The rearrangement joins TRBV19 to TRBJ1-6, with a tentative D call TRBD1 (5 bases). Trimming took 5 bases from V and 9 from J, leaving 14 bases between them. CDR1 and CDR2 from the germline V gene are LNHDA and SQIVND (reference sequence). This CDR3 has 14 residues. The CDR3, as DNA: TGTGCCAGTAGTCCAGGCAGGGTAGCTTCACCCCTCCACTTT. This sequence encodes CASSPGRVASPLHF.

The chain links TRBV9 to TRBJ2-1, with TRBD1 matching 7 bases. Germline V gene data show CDR1 as SGDLS and CDR2 as YYNGEE. The CDR3 has 15 residues. Trimming cost V 0 bases and J 3 bases; bases outside gene matches: 3. CDR3 DNA: TGTGCCAGCAGCGTAGTAGGGACAGACTACAATGAGCAGTTCTTC. This gives the protein CASSVVGTDYNEQFF.

This chain joins TRBV11-2 and TRBJ1-6; 11 bases fit TRBD1. J lost 7 bases, V lost 5 bases, and 4 bases had no gene match. This CDR3 has 15 amino acids. Looked up from germline, CDR1 is SGHAT and CDR2 is FQNNGV. The CDR3 sequence is CASSAWTGGNSPLHF. In DNA, the CDR3 is TGTGCCAGCAGCGCATGGACAGGGGGCAATTCACCCCTCCACTTT.

The sample holds one count of this clone. The genes are TRBV6-5 and TRBJ2-6; possible D gene TRBD1, 5 bases. V dropped 7 bases and J dropped 0 bases, with 10 bases sitting between them. The CDR3 totals 15 residues. Looked up from germline, CDR1 is MNHEY and CDR2 is SVGAGI. The CDR3: CASTPQGSGANVLTF. DNA for the CDR3: TGTGCCAGCACTCCCCAGGGCTCTGGGGCCAACGTCCTGACTTTC.

This chain joins TRBV6-2 or TRBV6-3 and TRBJ1-5; D remains unclear. Germline assignment: CDR1 MNHEY and CDR2 SVGEGT. V shed 0 bases and J shed 5 bases, with 11 bases lying between them. This CDR3 is 15 amino acids long. The CDR3 region has the DNA TGTGCCAGCAGTTACTCCGGGAGTCATTATCAGCCCCAGCATTTT. Amino acids: CASSYSGSHYQPQHF.

This rearrangement joins TRBV7-8 to TRBJ1-1; tentatively, D is TRBD1 (5 bases). CDR1 is SGHVS and CDR2 is FQNEAQ in the germline V gene. The CDR3 is 15 amino acids. The V end lost 7 bases, the J end lost 0 bases, and 15 bases lay between the germline ends. This chain's CDR3 is CASTSLGGLNTEAFF. In DNA, the CDR3 is TGTGCCAGCACCTCGTTGGGGGGTCTGAACACTGAAGCTTTCTTT.

In its sample, this clone was seen once. The chain has TRBV3-1 (or the pseudogene TRBV3-2) and TRBJ2-5; possible D gene TRBD1, 6 bases. With 5 bases removed from V and 2 bases from J, the gap between germline ends came to 21 bases. Germline loops: CDR1 LGHDT, CDR2 YNNKEL (reference sequence). There are 17 residues in the CDR3. The CDR3 here is CASSGRPLGTRQETQYF. CDR3 DNA: TGTGCCAGCAGCGGACGTCCTTTAGGGACAAGACAAGAGACCCAGTACTTC.